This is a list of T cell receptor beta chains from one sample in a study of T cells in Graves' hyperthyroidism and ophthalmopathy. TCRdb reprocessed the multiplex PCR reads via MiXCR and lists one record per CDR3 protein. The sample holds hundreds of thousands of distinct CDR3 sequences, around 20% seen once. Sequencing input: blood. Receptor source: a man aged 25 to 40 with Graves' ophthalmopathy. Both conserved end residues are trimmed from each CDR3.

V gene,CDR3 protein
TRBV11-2,ASSRGLPGSPGANVLT
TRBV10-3,AISVVTVSGANVLT
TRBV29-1,SVGGGSNEQY
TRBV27,ASSLLEGSTYEQY
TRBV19,ASKGKGPYEQY
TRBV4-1,ASSQAGQETEAF
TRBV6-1,ASTRDRVYNEQF
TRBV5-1,ASCSGIYNEQF
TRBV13,ASNRQTYNSPLH
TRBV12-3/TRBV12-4,ASGGGGNSYEQY
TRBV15,ATSRDPHTGELF
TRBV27,ASCPGQGGYGYT
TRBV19,ASSTIGTGGVGELF
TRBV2,ASSVLAVRAGANVLT
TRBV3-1,ASSPSALAPYNEQF
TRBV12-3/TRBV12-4,ASSSGQGGSETQY
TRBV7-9,ASSQGGSNEQY
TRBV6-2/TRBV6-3,ASRGDRGSGYT
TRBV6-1,ASNSQGDHQPQH
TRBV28,ASSFQAATNEKLF
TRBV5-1,ASKMAGGSNEQF
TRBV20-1,SARDRIGVRYGYT
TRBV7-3,ASSLGTGTGGAYEQY
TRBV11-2,ASSLDLGIKAGTQY
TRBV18,ASSREGAANTGELF
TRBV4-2,ASSHGTPVTDTQY
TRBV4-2,ASSQDTTSGRFSADTQY
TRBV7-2,ASSSAGGLYEQY
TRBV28,ASSFTGINQPQH
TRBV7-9,ASSLAAGDNEQF
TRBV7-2,ASSLDGAGGAYEQY
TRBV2,ATPSGPRSDNEQF
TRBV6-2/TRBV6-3,ASSYSLAEGKNTGELF
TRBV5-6,ASSSVGQDRYEQY
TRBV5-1,ASSSTADTDTQY
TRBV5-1,ASSRVTFGTGSTDTQY
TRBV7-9,ASSSDRVGYTGELF
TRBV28,ASTSSDREGVGGELF
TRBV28,ASSPATEAKNIQY
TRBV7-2,ASSLAAGFYEQY
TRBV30,AWMGPRNTGELF
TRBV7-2,ASSLGTSGSDEQF
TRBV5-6,ASSPGTGYSQPQH
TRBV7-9,ASSPSGTGGETQY
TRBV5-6,ASSLRSSGGGNGYT
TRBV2,ASIGAGSYEQY
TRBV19,ASSKTSGGFGYEQY
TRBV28,ATDPGNSYEQY
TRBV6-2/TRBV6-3,AGSFGDRVGPQH
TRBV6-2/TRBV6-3,ATQGLRGGYEQY
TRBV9,ASSVAAVQETQY
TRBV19,ATSQTGFSSYNEQF
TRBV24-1,RDSGANVLT
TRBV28,ASSPHRVLRGSGANVLT
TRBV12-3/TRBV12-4,ASSTGLQETQY